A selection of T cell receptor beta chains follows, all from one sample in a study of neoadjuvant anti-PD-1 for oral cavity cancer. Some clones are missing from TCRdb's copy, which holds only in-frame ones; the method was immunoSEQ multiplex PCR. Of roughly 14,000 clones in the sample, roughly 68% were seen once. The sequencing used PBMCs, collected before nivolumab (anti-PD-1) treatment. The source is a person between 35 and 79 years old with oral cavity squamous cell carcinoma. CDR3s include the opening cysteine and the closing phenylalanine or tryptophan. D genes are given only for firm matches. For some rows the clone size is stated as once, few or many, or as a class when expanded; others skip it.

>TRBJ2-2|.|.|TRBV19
CASRRAGLAGELFF
TGTGCCAGTAGACGGGCAGGGTTGGCCGGGGAGCTGTTTTTT
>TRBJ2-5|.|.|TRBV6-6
CASRTGFEETQYF
TGTGCCAGCAGAACCGGGTTCGAAGAGACCCAGTACTTC
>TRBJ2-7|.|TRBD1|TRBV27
CASSYYRGAGEQYF
TGTGCCAGCAGTTACTACAGGGGCGCCGGCGAGCAGTACTTC
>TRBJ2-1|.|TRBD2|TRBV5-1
CASRVLAGVNEQFF
TGCGCCAGCAGGGTGCTAGCGGGAGTTAATGAGCAGTTCTTC
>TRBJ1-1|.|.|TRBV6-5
CASRTTTAEAFF
TGTGCCAGCAGAACGACCACGGCTGAAGCTTTCTTT
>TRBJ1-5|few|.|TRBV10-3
CAISESTGNQPQHF
TGTGCCATCAGTGAGTCAACAGGGAATCAGCCCCAGCATTTT
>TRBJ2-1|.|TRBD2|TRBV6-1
CASSNSGRSDEQFF
TGTGCCAGCAGTAATAGCGGGAGGTCCGATGAGCAGTTCTTC
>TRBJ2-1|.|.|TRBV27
CASRPGLGDNEQFF
TGTGCCAGCAGGCCGGGACTGGGCGACAATGAGCAGTTCTTC
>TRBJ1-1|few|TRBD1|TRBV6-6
CASSQDRGRYTEAFF
TGTGCCAGCAGTCAAGACAGGGGGCGATACACTGAAGCTTTCTTT
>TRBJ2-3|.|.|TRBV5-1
CASSLGGTSPMGTQYF
TGCGCCAGCAGCTTGGGAGGGACTTCCCCCATGGGTACGCAGTATTTT
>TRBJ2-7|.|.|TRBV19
CASSTPTAWEQYF
TGTGCCAGTAGTACGCCCACTGCGTGGGAGCAGTACTTC
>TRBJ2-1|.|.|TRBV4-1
CASSQDLGRTGPYNEQFF
TGCGCCAGCAGCCAAGATCTAGGTAGGACGGGCCCCTACAATGAGCAGTTCTTC
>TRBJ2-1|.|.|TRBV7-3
CASRSSPPDEQFF
TGTGCCAGCAGATCCAGCCCGCCTGATGAGCAGTTCTTC
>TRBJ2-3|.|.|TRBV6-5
CASSSPGGPQGGTQYF
TGTGCCAGCAGTTCACCGGGGGGGCCCCAGGGGGGTACGCAGTATTTT
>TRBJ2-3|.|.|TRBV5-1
CATQAAPQGTDTQYF
TGCGCCACCCAAGCAGCGCCCCAGGGGACAGATACGCAGTATTTT
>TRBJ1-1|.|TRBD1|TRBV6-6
CASSNPGQGARNAFF
TGTGCCAGCTCTAATCCGGGACAGGGGGCGCGTAATGCTTTCTTT
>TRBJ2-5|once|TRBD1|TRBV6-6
CASSYRGRETQYF
TGTGCCAGCAGTTACAGGGGGCGAGAGACCCAGTACTTC
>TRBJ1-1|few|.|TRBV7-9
CASSPQHTEAFF
TGTGCCAGCAGCCCTCAGCACACTGAAGCTTTCTTT
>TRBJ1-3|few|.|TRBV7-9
CASSPTFDIFGNTIYF
TGTGCCAGCAGCCCCACCTTCGATATTTTTGGAAACACCATATATTTT
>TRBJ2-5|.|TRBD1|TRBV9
CASSGRTGMMTQYF
TGTGCCAGCAGCGGACGGACAGGCATGATGACCCAGTACTTC
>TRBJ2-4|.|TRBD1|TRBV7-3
CASSFRGSDIQYF
TGTGCCAGCAGCTTCAGGGGGAGTGACATTCAGTACTTC
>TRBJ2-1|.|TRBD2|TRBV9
CASSANSGGGWQFF
TGTGCCAGCAGCGCGAATAGCGGGGGGGGTTGGCAGTTCTTC
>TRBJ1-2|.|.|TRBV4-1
CASSQVLGNRRIYGYTF
TGCGCCAGCAGCCAAGTCCTTGGGAACAGGAGAATCTATGGCTACACCTTC
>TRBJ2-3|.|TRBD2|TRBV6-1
CASSAAGTSFGTQYF
TGTGCCAGCAGTGCGGCCGGGACTAGTTTTGGTACGCAGTATTTT
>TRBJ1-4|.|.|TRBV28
CASSLGGINEKLFF
TGTGCCAGCAGTTTAGGAGGGATTAATGAAAAACTGTTTTTT
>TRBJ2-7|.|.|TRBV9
CASSAGREQYF
TGTGCCAGCAGCGCGGGACGTGAGCAGTACTTC
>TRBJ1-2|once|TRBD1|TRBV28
CASRTGDGYTF
TGTGCCAGCAGGACAGGGGACGGCTACACCTTC
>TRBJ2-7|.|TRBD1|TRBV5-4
CASSPGQGRPYEQYF
TGTGCCAGCAGCCCGGGACAGGGGCGACCCTACGAGCAGTACTTC
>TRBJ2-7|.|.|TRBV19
CASSSLTKSYEQYF
TGTGCCAGTAGTTCTCTAACGAAATCCTACGAGCAGTACTTC
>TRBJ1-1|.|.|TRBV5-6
CASSFETEAFF
TGTGCCAGCAGCTTTGAGACTGAAGCTTTCTTT
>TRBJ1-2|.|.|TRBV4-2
CASSQDSGAYGYTF
TGTGCCAGCAGCCAAGATTCAGGGGCATATGGCTACACCTTC
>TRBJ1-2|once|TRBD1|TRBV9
CASSVNEKDRGTYGYTF
TGTGCCAGCAGCGTAAATGAAAAGGACAGGGGAACGTATGGCTACACCTTC
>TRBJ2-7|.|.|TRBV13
CASSLFYEQYF
TGTGCCAGCAGCTTATTTTACGAGCAGTACTTC
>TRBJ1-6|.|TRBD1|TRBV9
CASSVSDRAYNSPLHF
TGTGCCAGCAGCGTATCGGACAGGGCCTATAATTCACCCCTCCACTTT
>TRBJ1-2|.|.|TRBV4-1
CASSHAGANYGYTF
TGCGCCAGCAGCCATGCAGGGGCTAACTATGGCTACACCTTC
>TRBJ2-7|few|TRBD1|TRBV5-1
CASSLEGATYEQYF
TGCGCCAGCAGCTTGGAGGGGGCAACCTACGAGCAGTACTTC
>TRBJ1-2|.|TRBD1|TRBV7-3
CASSKTGTGDYGYTF
TGTGCCAGCAGCAAAACCGGGACAGGGGATTATGGCTACACCTTC
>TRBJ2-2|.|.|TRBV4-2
CASSQETGELFF
TGTGCCAGCAGCCAAGAAACCGGGGAGCTGTTTTTT
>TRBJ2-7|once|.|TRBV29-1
CSVALTASGEQYF
TGCAGCGTTGCCCTGACAGCGTCGGGGGAGCAGTACTTC
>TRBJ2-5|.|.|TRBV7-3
CASSFVGGETQYF
TGTGCCAGCAGCTTCGTGGGAGGAGAGACCCAGTACTTC
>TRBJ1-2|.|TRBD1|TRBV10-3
CAISESKFGTAPSPYGYTF
TGTGCCATCAGTGAGTCGAAGTTCGGGACAGCGCCATCTCCCTATGGCTACACCTTC
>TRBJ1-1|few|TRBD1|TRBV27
CASISWDRGTPEAFF
TGTGCCAGCATATCCTGGGACAGGGGGACCCCTGAAGCTTTCTTT
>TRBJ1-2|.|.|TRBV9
CASSVYPRSGYGYTF
TGTGCCAGCAGCGTTTACCCCCGCTCGGGCTATGGCTACACCTTC
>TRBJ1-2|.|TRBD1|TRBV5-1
CASSLGQGGGYTF
TGCGCCAGCAGCTTGGGACAGGGCGGCGGCTACACCTTC
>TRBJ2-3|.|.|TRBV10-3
CAISDYVSTDTQYF
TGTGCCATCTCAGACTATGTTTCCACAGATACGCAGTATTTT
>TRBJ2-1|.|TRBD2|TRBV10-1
CASSSKRGSSYNEQFF
TGCGCCAGCAGTAGTAAGCGGGGGAGCTCCTACAATGAGCAGTTCTTC
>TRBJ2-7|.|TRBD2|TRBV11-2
CASSSTSGRVLGTPYEQYF
TGTGCCAGCAGCTCCACTAGCGGGAGGGTCTTAGGAACGCCCTACGAGCAGTACTTC
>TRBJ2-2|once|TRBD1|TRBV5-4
CASSWDRGTAGELFF
TGTGCCAGCAGCTGGGACAGGGGGACGGCCGGGGAGCTGTTTTTT
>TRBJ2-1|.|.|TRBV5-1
CASSLVGERYNEQFF
TGCGCCAGCAGCTTGGTGGGGGAGAGGTACAATGAGCAGTTCTTC
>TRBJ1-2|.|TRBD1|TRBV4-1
CASSPRDRVSNGYTF
TGCGCCAGCAGCCCCCGGGACAGGGTGTCTAATGGCTACACCTTC
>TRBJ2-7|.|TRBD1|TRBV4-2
CASSHRTGDFDEQYF
TGTGCCAGCAGCCACCGGACAGGGGATTTCGACGAGCAGTACTTC
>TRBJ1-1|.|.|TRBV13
CASSSRQHEAFF
TGTGCCAGCAGCTCACGACAGCACGAAGCTTTCTTT
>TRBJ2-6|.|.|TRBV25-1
CASSLQGGAGANVLTF
TGTGCCAGCAGTCTTCAGGGGGGTGCTGGGGCCAACGTCCTGACTTTC